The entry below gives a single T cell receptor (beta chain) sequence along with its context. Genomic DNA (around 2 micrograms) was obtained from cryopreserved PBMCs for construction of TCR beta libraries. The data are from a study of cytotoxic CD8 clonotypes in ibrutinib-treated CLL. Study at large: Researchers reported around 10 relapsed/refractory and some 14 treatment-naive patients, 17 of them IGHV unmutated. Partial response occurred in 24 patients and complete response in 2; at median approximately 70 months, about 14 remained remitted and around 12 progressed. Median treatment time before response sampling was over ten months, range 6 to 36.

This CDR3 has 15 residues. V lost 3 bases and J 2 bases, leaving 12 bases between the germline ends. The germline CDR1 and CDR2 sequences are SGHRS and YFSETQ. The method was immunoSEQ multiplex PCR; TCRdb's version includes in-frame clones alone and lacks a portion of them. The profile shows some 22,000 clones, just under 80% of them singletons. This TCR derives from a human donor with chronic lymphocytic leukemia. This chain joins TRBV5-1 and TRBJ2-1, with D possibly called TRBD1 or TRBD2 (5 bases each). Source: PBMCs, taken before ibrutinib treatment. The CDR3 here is CASSSSGTTYNEQFF. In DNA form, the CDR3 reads TGCGCCAGCAGCTCGTCCGGGACGACCTACAATGAGCAGTTCTTC.